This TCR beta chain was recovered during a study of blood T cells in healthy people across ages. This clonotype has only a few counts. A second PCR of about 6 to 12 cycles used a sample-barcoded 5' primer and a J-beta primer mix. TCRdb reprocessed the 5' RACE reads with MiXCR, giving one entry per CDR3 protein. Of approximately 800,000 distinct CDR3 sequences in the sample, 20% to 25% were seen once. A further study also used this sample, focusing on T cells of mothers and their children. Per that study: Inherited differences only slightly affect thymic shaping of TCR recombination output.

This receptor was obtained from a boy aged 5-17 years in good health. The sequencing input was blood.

In DNA, the CDR3 is TGCGCCAGCAGCACCAACAGGGAAAGCTACGAGCAGTACTTC. Protein product: CASSTNRESYEQYF. The chain joins TRBV5-1 to TRBJ2-7, with D maybe TRBD1 (6 bases). This CDR3 comprises 14 residues. Trimming removed 4 bases at V and 3 bases at J, with 14 bases between. Germline CDR1 is SGHRS and CDR2 is YFSETQ. The entire variable domain, with the rest obtained from reference TRBV5-1 and TRBJ2-7, is as follows: KAGVTQTPRYLIKTRGQQVTLSCSPISGHRSVSWYQQTPGQGLQFLFEYFSETQRNKGNFPGRFSGRQFSNSRSEMNVSTLELGDSALYLCASSTNRESYEQYFGPGTRLTVT.